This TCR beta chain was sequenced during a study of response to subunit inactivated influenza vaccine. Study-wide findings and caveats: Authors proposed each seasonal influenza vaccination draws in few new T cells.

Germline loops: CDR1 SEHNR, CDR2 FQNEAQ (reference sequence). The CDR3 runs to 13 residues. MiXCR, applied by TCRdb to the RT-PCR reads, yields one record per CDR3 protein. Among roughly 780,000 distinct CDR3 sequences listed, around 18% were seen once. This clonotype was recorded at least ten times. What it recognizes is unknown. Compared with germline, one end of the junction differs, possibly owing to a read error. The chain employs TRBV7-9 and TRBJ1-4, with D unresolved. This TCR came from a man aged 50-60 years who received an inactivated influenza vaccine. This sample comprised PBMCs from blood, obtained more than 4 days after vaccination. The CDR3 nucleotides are TGTGCCAGCAGTTTAGCTGGAGGGGAAAAACTGTTTTTT. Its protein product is CASSLAGGEKLFF. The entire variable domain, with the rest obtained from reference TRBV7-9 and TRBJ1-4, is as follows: DTGVSQNPRHKITKRGQNVTFRCDPISEHNRLYWYRQTLGQGPEFLTYFQNEAQLEKSRLLSDRFSAERPKGSFSTLEIQRTEQGDSAMYLCASSLAGGEKLFFGSGTQLSVL.